Shown below are 28 T cell receptor beta chains from a single sample sequenced in a study of cytomegalovirus exposure and HLA in healthy donors. This PCR relied on a set of 60 Vbeta primers and 13 Jbeta primers. The table came from immunoSEQ multiplex PCR; TCRdb's copy has only in-frame clones and leaves some out. The table records some 170,000 clones, roughly 76% of them present only once. The sample comprised PBMCs. The origin of the receptors is a woman aged 18-29 years in good health and CMV-seropositive.

The V and J genes are TRBV6-5 and TRBJ1-6, with 10 bases that match TRBD1. The V gene end was trimmed by 5 bases and the J gene end by 9 bases; junction bases not matched to a gene: 7. The CDR3 is 15 amino acids. CDR1 and CDR2 from the germline V gene are MNHEY and SVGAGI. As DNA, the CDR3 is TGTGCCAGCAGTAGAGGGGACAGGGGAGTTTCACCCCTCCACTTT. Protein sequence: CASSRGDRGVSPLHF.

The chain carries TRBV27 and TRBJ1-5; D gene ambiguous. V dropped 6 bases and J dropped 4 bases, with 13 bases sitting between them. Germline CDR1 reads MNHEY; CDR2 reads SMNVEV (reference sequence). The CDR3 has 14 amino acids. As DNA, the CDR3 is TGTGCCAGCAGAAATCCTGGAGGTAATCAGCCCCAGCATTTT. Translating it yields CASRNPGGNQPQHF.

This sequence joins TRBV7-2 and TRBJ2-5; 7 bases are shared with TRBD2. V shed 0 bases and J 5 bases; nucleotides not matched to a gene: 3. This CDR3 spans 14 amino acids. Looked up from germline, CDR1 is SGHTA and CDR2 is FQGNSA. The CDR3 sequence is CASSLAGGWETQYF. CDR3 nucleotide sequence: TGTGCCAGCAGCTTAGCGGGGGGGTGGGAGACCCAGTACTTC.

The rearrangement links TRBV5-1 to TRBJ2-1, with D unclear. Germline loops: CDR1 SGHRS, CDR2 YFSETQ. Trimming took 5 bases from V and 0 from J, leaving 15 bases between them. The CDR3 is 16 amino acids. The CDR3 coding sequence is TGCGCCAGCAGGCTCAACGGAGCGAGCTCCTACAATGAGCAGTTCTTC. It encodes CASRLNGASSYNEQFF.

Note on this clone: Germline is not matched at one junction end, which may reflect a read error. The chain carries TRBV7-9 and TRBJ2-3; tentatively, D is TRBD1 (6 bases). CDR1 SEHNR and CDR2 FQNEAQ come from the germline V gene (reference sequence). The CDR3 covers 13 residues. CDR3: CSSQGLATDTQYF. The CDR3 DNA sequence: TGTTCCAGCCAGGGGCTGGCAACAGATACGCAGTATTTT.

The chain is built from TRBV20-1 and TRBJ2-7; D remains unclear. With 3 bases removed from V and 3 bases from J, the gap between germline ends came to 3 bases. The CDR3 totals 10 residues. CDR1 is DFQATT, CDR2 SNEGSKA, per germline (reference sequence). CDR3 residues: CSASRYEQYF. DNA of the CDR3: TGCAGTGCTAGCCGCTACGAGCAGTACTTC.

The V and J genes are TRBV28 and TRBJ2-1; 9 bases are shared with TRBD1. The CDR3 runs to 15 residues. Germline V lookup: CDR1 MDHEN, CDR2 SYDVKM. The trim removed 6 bases at V and 4 bases at J, leaving 7 bases unmatched. This CDR3 is CASRVPGQGYNEQFF. The DNA for the CDR3 is TGTGCCAGCAGGGTACCGGGACAGGGTTACAATGAGCAGTTCTTC.

The chain couples TRBV27 to TRBJ2-7, with TRBD2 matching over 9 bases. Germline assignment: CDR1 MNHEY and CDR2 SMNVEV (reference sequence). With 5 bases clipped from V and 6 bases from J, the junction kept 14 bases outside the gene matches. The CDR3 totals 16 residues. CDR3 nucleotides: TGTGCCAGCAGTCCACAATCCGGGGTAGCGGGGGCCGAGCAGTACTTC. Residues: CASSPQSGVAGAEQYF.

The gene calls are TRBV19 and TRBJ1-3; perhaps TRBD1 as D (6 bases). Germline V gives CDR1 LNHDA, CDR2 SQIVND (reference sequence). The CDR3 spans 15 residues. The V gene lost 7 bases and the J gene lost 6 bases, with 19 bases spanning the gap. In DNA, the CDR3 is TGTGCCAGTACCCTCGGGTCGGGACATTTAAACACCATATATTTT. Amino acid sequence: CASTLGSGHLNTIYF.

This rearrangement joins TRBV14 to TRBJ1-1; D is uncertain. CDR3 length: 16 amino acids. Germline V lookup: CDR1 SGHDN, CDR2 FVKESK. Trimming pared 2 bases from V and 3 bases from J, leaving 16 bases between. The chain's CDR3 is CASSQREAGRDTEAFF. CDR3 in DNA: TGTGCCAGCAGCCAAAGGGAGGCAGGTAGGGACACTGAAGCTTTCTTT.

The V call is TRBV7-2, the J call TRBJ2-3, with a tentative D call TRBD1 (6 bases). Germline lookup yields CDR1 SGHTA and CDR2 FQGNSA. V lost 3 bases to trimming and J lost 2 bases, with 12 bases between them. The CDR3 runs to 15 residues. The CDR3 sequence is CASSFGPGHTDTQYF. For the CDR3, the DNA is TGTGCCAGCAGCTTTGGCCCGGGACACACAGATACGCAGTATTTT.

This rearrangement joins TRBV19 to TRBJ2-5; 9 bases are a match to TRBD2. The V gene's germline CDR1 is LNHDA and CDR2 SQIVND (reference sequence). V shed 3 bases, J shed 4 bases, and the junction held 6 bases outside the gene matches. The length of the CDR3 is 15 residues. Here the CDR3 DNA reads TGTGCCAGTAGTATGAGCGGGGGGACCCCAGAGACCCAGTACTTC. Translating gives CASSMSGGTPETQYF.

This clone was counted once. One junction end disagrees with the germline gene, perhaps due to a read error. The chain couples TRBV7-8 to TRBJ2-7, with a possible D match to TRBD2 (5 bases). The CDR3 length is 17 residues. Germline V gene sequence: CDR1 SGHVS, CDR2 FQNEAQ. The DNA for the CDR3 is TGTGCCAGCAGCTTAGCGCGGGTGCACACCGGAGAGGGTACGCGGGACTTC. Amino acid sequence: CASSLARVHTGEGTRDF.

This clone was observed a handful of times. The gene calls are TRBV10-3 and TRBJ2-1; 13 bases map to TRBD2. The J segment lost 6 bases and the V segment lost 3 bases, leaving 8 bases of the junction unmatched. Germline CDR1 and CDR2: ENHRY and SYGVKD. The CDR3 covers 17 residues. DNA for the CDR3: TGTGCCATCAGTGAAACAAGACTAGCGGGGGGTATCAATGAGCAGTTCTTC. Amino acid sequence: CAISETRLAGGINEQFF.

The chain joins TRBV15 to TRBJ1-5, with TRBD1 as a possible D gene (5 bases). Germline V CDR1 and CDR2: LNHNV, YYDKDF (reference sequence). Trimming removed 3 bases from V and 5 bases from J, with 20 bases in between. The CDR3 contains 17 residues. CDR3 in amino acids: CATSRVEGEGVYQPQHF. The CDR3 nucleotides read TGTGCCACCAGCAGGGTGGAAGGGGAGGGAGTGTATCAGCCCCAGCATTTT.

The chain links TRBV5-1 to TRBJ1-6, with D perhaps matching TRBD1 (5 bases). CDR3 length: 16 amino acids. Germline V gene data show CDR1 as SGHRS and CDR2 as YFSETQ. Trimming left V 4 bases short and J 8 bases short, with 19 bases between. This CDR3 reads CASSPGGARRDSPLHF. CDR3 sequence (DNA): TGCGCCAGCAGCCCTGGCGGGGCTCGGCGAGATTCACCCCTCCACTTT.

V is TRBV11-2 and J is TRBJ1-2; TRBD1 matches 8 bases. The CDR3 runs 15 residues. V was clipped by 1 base and J by 8 bases; unmatched bases: 9. Germline CDR1 SGHAT, CDR2 FQNNGV. The CDR3 region is CASSLAPQGAGGYTF. The CDR3, as DNA: TGTGCCAGCAGCTTAGCCCCCCAGGGGGCGGGAGGCTACACCTTC.

J is TRBJ1-1 and V is TRBV2; a weak D match, TRBD1 (5 bases). CDR3 length: 13 amino acids. Trimming left V 9 bases short and J 3 bases short, with 14 bases between. CDR1 SNHLY and CDR2 FYNNEI come from the germline V gene. In DNA form, the CDR3 reads TGTGCCAGTTTCATAGGAGGGGACACTGAAGCTTTCTTT. Translated: CASFIGGDTEAFF. Using reference TRBV2 and TRBJ1-1 for the parts outside the CDR3, the full variable domain is EPEVTQTPSHQVTQMGQEVILRCVPISNHLYFYWYRQILGQKVEFLVSFYNNEISEKSEIFDDQFSVERPDGSNFTLKIRSTKLEDSAMYFCASFIGGDTEAFFGQGTRLTVV.

The rearrangement joins TRBV28 to TRBJ2-1; 9 bases line up with TRBD2. The length of the CDR3 is 15 residues. Unmatched junction bases numbered 6, after V lost 5 bases and J lost 4 bases. CDR1 is MDHEN and CDR2 is SYDVKM in the germline V gene. CDR3: CASSQPTSGYNEQFF. The CDR3 nucleotides read TGTGCCAGCAGTCAGCCGACTAGCGGATACAATGAGCAGTTCTTC.

The J gene is TRBJ2-1, the V gene TRBV7-2; 12 positions match TRBD2. The germline gives CDR1 SGHTA, CDR2 FQGNSA. V lost 5 bases, J lost 3 bases, and 2 bases stayed unmatched. This CDR3 contains 15 residues. CDR3: CASSQTSGGYNEQFF. The DNA for the CDR3 is TGTGCCAGCAGCCAGACTAGCGGGGGCTACAATGAGCAGTTCTTC.

The rearrangement uses TRBV7-8 and TRBJ1-2; D is ambiguous. Germline loops: CDR1 SGHVS, CDR2 FQNEAQ. The CDR3 is made up of 14 amino acids. The V end lost 1 base, the J end lost 5 bases, and 11 bases lay between the germline ends. As DNA, the CDR3 is TGTGCCAGCAGCTTAGTTCCAGGTCTTTATGGCTACACCTTC. This codes for CASSLVPGLYGYTF. The variable domain in full, with the rest retrieved from reference TRBV7-8 and TRBJ1-2, is GAGVSQSPRYKVAKRGQDVALRCDPISGHVSLFWYQQALGQGPEFLTYFQNEAQLDKSGLPSDRFFAERPEGSVSTLKIQRTQQEDSAVYLCASSLVPGLYGYTFGSGTRLTVV.

The chain couples TRBV28 to TRBJ1-1; D not resolved. The ends were cut back, 7 bases at V and 0 bases at J, with 18 bases in the middle. The germline gives CDR1 MDHEN, CDR2 SYDVKM. The CDR3 is made up of 16 amino acids. The CDR3 protein is CASTLGWVYLNTEAFF. As DNA, the CDR3 is TGTGCCAGCACCCTCGGGTGGGTGTATTTGAACACTGAAGCTTTCTTT.

The V call is TRBV5-1, the J call TRBJ2-1; D perhaps matches TRBD1 (5 bases). The CDR3 runs 14 residues. The V gene lost 4 bases and the J gene lost 6 bases, with 14 bases spanning the gap. Germline lookup yields CDR1 SGHRS and CDR2 YFSETQ. The CDR3 region is CASSTQYQGNEQFF. Written as DNA, the CDR3 is TGCGCCAGCAGCACCCAGTATCAGGGCAATGAGCAGTTCTTC.

V and J are TRBV7-8 and TRBJ2-7; D is ambiguous. Germline assignment: CDR1 SGHVS and CDR2 FQNEAQ. V gave up 2 bases and J gave up 2 bases, with 10 bases separating them. This CDR3 region has 14 residues. The CDR3 loop reads CASSLFGRAYEQYF. The CDR3 bases are TGTGCCAGCAGCTTATTCGGTCGGGCCTACGAGCAGTACTTC. The full variable domain, completed using reference TRBV7-8 and TRBJ2-7, is GAGVSQSPRYKVAKRGQDVALRCDPISGHVSLFWYQQALGQGPEFLTYFQNEAQLDKSGLPSDRFFAERPEGSVSTLKIQRTQQEDSAVYLCASSLFGRAYEQYFGPGTRLTVT.

The chain carries TRBV4-3 and TRBJ2-3; D might be TRBD2 (5 bases). Per the germline V gene, CDR1 is LGHNA and CDR2 is YSLEER. The V gene lost 1 base and the J gene lost 0 bases, with 17 bases spanning the gap. The CDR3 extends over 18 amino acids. The CDR3 protein is CASSQVGTEGESTDTQYF. In nucleotides, the CDR3 is TGCGCCAGCAGCCAAGTAGGCACCGAGGGTGAAAGCACAGATACGCAGTATTTT.

The V and J genes are TRBV29-1 and TRBJ1-1; D remains unclear. The CDR3 spans 10 residues. V shed 4 bases and J shed 4 bases, with 4 bases lying between them. Germline V CDR1 and CDR2: SQVTM, ANQGSEA. The CDR3 nucleotides are TGCAGCGTTGTAGCCACTGAAGCTTTCTTT. This encodes CSVVATEAFF.

V usage is TRBV6-5 and J usage is TRBJ2-5, with 8 bases matching TRBD2. The CDR3 is 14 amino acids. Trimming removed 7 bases from V and 5 bases from J; junction bases left unmatched: 9. Germline CDR1 is MNHEY and CDR2 is SVGAGI. CDR3 amino acids: CASNPSGGVETQYF. The DNA of the CDR3 is TGTGCCAGCAATCCTTCCGGGGGGGTTGAGACCCAGTACTTC.

Written as DNA, the CDR3 is TGTGCCAGCAGCTTGACCGGGAGGCATAGCAATCAGCCCCAGCATTTT. As protein: CASSLTGRHSNQPQHF. The V gene is TRBV7-2, the J gene TRBJ1-5; D is undetermined. The CDR3 consists of 16 residues. Germline loops: CDR1 SGHTA, CDR2 FQGNSA. With 3 bases removed from V and 0 bases from J, the gap between germline ends came to 12 bases. Filled out from reference TRBV7-2 and TRBJ1-5, the complete variable domain reads GAGVSQSPSNKVTEKGKDVELRCDPISGHTALYWYRQSLGQGLEFLIYFQGNSAPDKSGLPSDRFSAERTGGSVSTLTIQRTQQEDSAVYLCASSLTGRHSNQPQHFGDGTRLSIL.